Reported below is one TCR beta chain. Its antigen is undetermined. The study ran its PCR with 60 Vbeta and 13 Jbeta primers. Methods used by the authors: Some 80 million unique TCR beta chains, some 9.9 million shared, were counted in a later analysis. Generated by immunoSEQ multiplex PCR, the TCRdb table keeps only in-frame clones and is missing some. V and J calls and clone size are copied from that table; D and trimming were computed from the DNA. Found here are around 140,000 clones, approximately 82% of them singletons; the top ten hold over 1.5%. The sample comes from a study of cytomegalovirus exposure and HLA in healthy donors. Study results and limitations: Compared with the roughly 670-donor mean, an Asian-associated ancestry cluster reportedly had fewer N-insertions, according to a later analysis. Analyzed later, association rates of TCRs varied across HLA loci, with DRB1 most and HLA-C fewest.

The germline V gene encodes CDR1 LNHNV and CDR2 YYDKDF (reference sequence). CDR3 size: 15 residues. After removal of 3 bases from V and 2 bases from J, the junction contained 3 bases not matched to a gene. Everyone who donated was a healthy bone marrow donor. This receptor was identified in a middle-aged man in good health and CMV-seronegative. The specimen sequenced was PBMCs. V gene TRBV15 combines with J gene TRBJ2-5; the match to TRBD2 covers 10 bases. The chain's CDR3 is CATSRRTSGQETQYF. CDR3 nucleotides: TGTGCCACCAGCAGGAGGACTAGCGGACAAGAGACCCAGTACTTC.